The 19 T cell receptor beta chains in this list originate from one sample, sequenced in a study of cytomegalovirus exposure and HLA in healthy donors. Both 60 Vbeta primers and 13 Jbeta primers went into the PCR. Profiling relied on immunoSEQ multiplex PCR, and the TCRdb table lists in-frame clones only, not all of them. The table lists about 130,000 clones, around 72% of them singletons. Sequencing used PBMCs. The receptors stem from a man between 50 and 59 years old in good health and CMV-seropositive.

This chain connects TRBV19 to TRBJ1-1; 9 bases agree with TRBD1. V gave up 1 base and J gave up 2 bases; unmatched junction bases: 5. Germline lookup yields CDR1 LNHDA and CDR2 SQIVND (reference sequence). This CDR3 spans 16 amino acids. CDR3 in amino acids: CASSIAPGQGNTEAFF. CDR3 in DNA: TGTGCCAGTAGTATAGCCCCGGGACAGGGAAACACTGAAGCTTTCTTT.

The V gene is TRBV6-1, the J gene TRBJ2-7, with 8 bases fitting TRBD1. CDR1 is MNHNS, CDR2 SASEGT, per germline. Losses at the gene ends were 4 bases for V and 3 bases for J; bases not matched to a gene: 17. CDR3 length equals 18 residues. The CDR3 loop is CASSGVPYTGTGIYEQYF. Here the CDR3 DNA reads TGTGCCAGCAGTGGAGTCCCATACACCGGGACAGGTATCTACGAGCAGTACTTC.

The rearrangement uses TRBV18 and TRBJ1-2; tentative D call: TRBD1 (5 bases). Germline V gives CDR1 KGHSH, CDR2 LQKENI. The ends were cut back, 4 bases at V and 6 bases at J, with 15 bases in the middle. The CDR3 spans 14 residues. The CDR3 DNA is TGTGCCAGCTCACAAGGCCGAGGGGAGGATGGCTACACCTTC. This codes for CASSQGRGEDGYTF.

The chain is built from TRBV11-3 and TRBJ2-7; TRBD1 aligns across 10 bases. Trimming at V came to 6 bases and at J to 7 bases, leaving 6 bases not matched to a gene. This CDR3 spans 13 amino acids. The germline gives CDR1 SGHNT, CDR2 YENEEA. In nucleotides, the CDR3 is TGTGCCAGCAGTTATGGACAGGGGGGTGAGCAGTACTTC. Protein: CASSYGQGGEQYF.

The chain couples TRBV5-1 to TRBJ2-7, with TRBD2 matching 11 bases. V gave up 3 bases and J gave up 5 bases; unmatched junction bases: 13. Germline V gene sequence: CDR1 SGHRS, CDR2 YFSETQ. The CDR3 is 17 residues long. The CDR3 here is CASSSLAGVETSDEQYF. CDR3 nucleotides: TGCGCCAGCAGCTCACTAGCGGGAGTAGAGACGAGTGACGAGCAGTACTTC.

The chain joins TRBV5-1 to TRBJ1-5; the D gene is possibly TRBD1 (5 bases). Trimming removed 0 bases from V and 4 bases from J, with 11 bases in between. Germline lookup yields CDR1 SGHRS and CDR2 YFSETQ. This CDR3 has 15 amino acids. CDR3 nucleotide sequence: TGCGCCAGCAGCTTGGAAGGGGCCTTTAATCAGCCCCAGCATTTT. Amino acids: CASSLEGAFNQPQHF. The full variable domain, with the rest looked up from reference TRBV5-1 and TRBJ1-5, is KAGVTQTPRYLIKTRGQQVTLSCSPISGHRSVSWYQQTPGQGLQFLFEYFSETQRNKGNFPGRFSGRQFSNSRSEMNVSTLELGDSALYLCASSLEGAFNQPQHFGDGTRLSIL.

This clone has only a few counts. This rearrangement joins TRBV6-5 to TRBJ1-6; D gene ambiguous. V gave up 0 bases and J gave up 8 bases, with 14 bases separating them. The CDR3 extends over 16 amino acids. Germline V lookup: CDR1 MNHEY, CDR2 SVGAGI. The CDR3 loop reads CASSYSRVIGDSPLHF. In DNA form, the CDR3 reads TGTGCCAGCAGTTACTCTAGGGTTATCGGGGATTCACCCCTCCACTTT.

The CDR3 sequence is CASSLRGQFYEQYF. CDR3 DNA sequence: TGTGCCAGCAGCTTGAGGGGGCAGTTCTACGAGCAGTACTTC. The rearrangement links TRBV5-8 to TRBJ2-7; 7 positions agree with TRBD1. This CDR3 contains 14 residues. J was trimmed by 3 bases and V by 1 base; bases with no gene match: 4. Germline V CDR1 and CDR2: SGHTS, YDEGEE. The full variable domain, its missing parts supplied by reference TRBV5-8 and TRBJ2-7, is EAGVTQSPTHLIKTRGQQATLRCSPISGHTSVYWYQQALGLGLQFLLWYDEGEERNRGNFPPRFSGRQFPNYSSELNVNALELEDSALYLCASSLRGQFYEQYFGPGTRLTVT.

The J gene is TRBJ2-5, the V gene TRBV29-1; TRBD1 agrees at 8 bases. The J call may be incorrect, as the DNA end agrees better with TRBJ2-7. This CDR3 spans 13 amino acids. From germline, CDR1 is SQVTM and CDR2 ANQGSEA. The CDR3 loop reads CSVGDRGPYEQYF. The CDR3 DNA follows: TGCAGCGTTGGCGACAGGGGCCCCTACGAGCAGTACTTC.

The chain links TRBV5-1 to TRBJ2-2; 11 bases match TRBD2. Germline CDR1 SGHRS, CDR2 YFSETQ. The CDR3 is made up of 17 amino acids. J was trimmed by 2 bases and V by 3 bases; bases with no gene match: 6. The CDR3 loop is CASSYAGTSGNTGELFF. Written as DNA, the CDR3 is TGCGCCAGCAGCTATGCGGGGACTAGCGGCAACACCGGGGAGCTGTTTTTT.

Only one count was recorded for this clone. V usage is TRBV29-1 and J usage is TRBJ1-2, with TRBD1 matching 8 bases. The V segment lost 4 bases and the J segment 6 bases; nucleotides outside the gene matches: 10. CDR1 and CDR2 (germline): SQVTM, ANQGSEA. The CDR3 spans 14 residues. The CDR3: CSVVDRGKADGYTF. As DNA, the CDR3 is TGCAGCGTTGTCGACAGGGGCAAGGCTGATGGCTACACCTTC. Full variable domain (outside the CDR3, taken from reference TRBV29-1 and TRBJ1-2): SAVISQKPSRDICQRGTSLTIQCQVDSQVTMMFWYRQQPGQSLTLIATANQGSEATYESGFVIDKFPISRPNLTFSTLTVSNMSPEDSSIYLCSVVDRGKADGYTFGSGTRLTVV.

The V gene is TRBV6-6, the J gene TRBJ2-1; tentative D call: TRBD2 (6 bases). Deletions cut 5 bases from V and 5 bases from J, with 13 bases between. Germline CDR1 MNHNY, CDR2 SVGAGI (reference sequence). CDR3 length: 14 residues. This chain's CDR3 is CASSPQTRNNEQFF. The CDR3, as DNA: TGTGCCAGCAGTCCGCAGACTAGAAACAATGAGCAGTTCTTC.

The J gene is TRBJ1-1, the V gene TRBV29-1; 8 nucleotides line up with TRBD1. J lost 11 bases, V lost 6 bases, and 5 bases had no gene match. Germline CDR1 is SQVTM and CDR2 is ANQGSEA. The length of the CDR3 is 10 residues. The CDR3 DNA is TGCAGCGTCACGGACAGGGACGCTTTCTTT. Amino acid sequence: CSVTDRDAFF. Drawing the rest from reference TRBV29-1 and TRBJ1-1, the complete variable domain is SAVISQKPSRDICQRGTSLTIQCQVDSQVTMMFWYRQQPGQSLTLIATANQGSEATYESGFVIDKFPISRPNLTFSTLTVSNMSPEDSSIYLCSVTDRDAFFGQGTRLTVV.

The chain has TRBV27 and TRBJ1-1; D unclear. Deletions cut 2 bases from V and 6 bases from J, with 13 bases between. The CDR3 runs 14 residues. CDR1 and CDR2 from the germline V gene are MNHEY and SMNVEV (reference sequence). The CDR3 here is CASSLLKVGAEAFF. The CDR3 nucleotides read TGTGCCAGCAGTTTACTAAAAGTAGGAGCTGAAGCTTTCTTT.

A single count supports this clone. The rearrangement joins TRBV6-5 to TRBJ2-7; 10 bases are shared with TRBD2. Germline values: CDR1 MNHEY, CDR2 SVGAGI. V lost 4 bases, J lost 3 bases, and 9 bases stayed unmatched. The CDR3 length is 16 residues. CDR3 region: CASSSFSGRAHYEQYF. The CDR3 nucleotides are TGTGCCAGCAGTTCTTTCAGCGGGAGGGCCCACTACGAGCAGTACTTC.

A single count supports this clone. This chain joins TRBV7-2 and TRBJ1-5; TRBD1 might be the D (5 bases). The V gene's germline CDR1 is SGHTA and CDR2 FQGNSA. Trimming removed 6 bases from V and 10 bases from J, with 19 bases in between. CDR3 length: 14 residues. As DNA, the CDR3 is TGTGCCAGCAGGCAAGGGACTCAGGGCTCACCCCAGCATTTT. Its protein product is CASRQGTQGSPQHF.

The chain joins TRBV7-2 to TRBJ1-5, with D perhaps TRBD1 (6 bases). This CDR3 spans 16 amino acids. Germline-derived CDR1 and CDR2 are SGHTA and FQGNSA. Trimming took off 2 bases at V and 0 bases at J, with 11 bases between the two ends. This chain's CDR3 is CASSLIGQYSNQPQHF. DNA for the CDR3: TGTGCCAGCAGCTTAATTGGACAGTATAGCAATCAGCCCCAGCATTTT. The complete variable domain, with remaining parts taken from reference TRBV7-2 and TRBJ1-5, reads GAGVSQSPSNKVTEKGKDVELRCDPISGHTALYWYRQSLGQGLEFLIYFQGNSAPDKSGLPSDRFSAERTGGSVSTLTIQRTQQEDSAVYLCASSLIGQYSNQPQHFGDGTRLSIL.

The CDR3 sequence is CASTGQGGDNSPLHF. The CDR3, as DNA: TGTGCCAGCACCGGACAGGGAGGGGATAATTCACCCCTCCACTTT. The chain recombines TRBV2 with TRBJ1-6; 8 positions agree with TRBD1. V was pared by 7 bases and J by 5 bases, with 7 bases of the junction left unmatched. The CDR3 loop spans 15 amino acids. Germline V CDR1 and CDR2: SNHLY, FYNNEI.

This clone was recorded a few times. CDR3 residues: CASSFDRDYEQYF. The CDR3 bases are TGTGCCAGCAGCTTTGACAGGGACTACGAGCAGTACTTC. The chain recombines TRBV7-6 with TRBJ2-7; TRBD1 aligns across 7 bases. J lost 3 bases, V lost 3 bases, and 2 bases had no gene match. The germline V gene encodes CDR1 SGHVS and CDR2 FNYEAQ. CDR3 length: 13 residues.